This TCR beta chain was identified in a study of chemoradiotherapy in HPV16-positive cancers. Study results and limitations: During treatment, candidate HPV-specific clones and E7-related motifs expanded in tumor. Functional assays defining HPV-specific T cells used only a couple of HPV16-positive patients.

The method was immunoSEQ multiplex PCR; TCRdb's version includes in-frame clones alone and lacks a portion of them. This table has about 17,000 clones, 90% to 95% appearing once. Repertoires were sampled repeatedly during chemoradiotherapy. Concerning this clone: Its antigen is still unknown.

Sequences were derived from blood, sampled from a patient who underwent chemoradiotherapy. This TCR was recovered from a human donor with HPV-associated anogenital cancer.

The CDR3: CASGTLYEQYF. The CDR3 DNA sequence: TGTGCCAGCGGGACTCTCTACGAGCAGTACTTC. V and J are TRBV6-6 and TRBJ2-7; D is possibly TRBD2 (6 bases). CDR1 MNHNY and CDR2 SVGAGI come from the germline V gene (reference sequence). The CDR3 has 11 residues. The V end lost 8 bases, the J end lost 3 bases, and 8 bases lay between the germline ends.